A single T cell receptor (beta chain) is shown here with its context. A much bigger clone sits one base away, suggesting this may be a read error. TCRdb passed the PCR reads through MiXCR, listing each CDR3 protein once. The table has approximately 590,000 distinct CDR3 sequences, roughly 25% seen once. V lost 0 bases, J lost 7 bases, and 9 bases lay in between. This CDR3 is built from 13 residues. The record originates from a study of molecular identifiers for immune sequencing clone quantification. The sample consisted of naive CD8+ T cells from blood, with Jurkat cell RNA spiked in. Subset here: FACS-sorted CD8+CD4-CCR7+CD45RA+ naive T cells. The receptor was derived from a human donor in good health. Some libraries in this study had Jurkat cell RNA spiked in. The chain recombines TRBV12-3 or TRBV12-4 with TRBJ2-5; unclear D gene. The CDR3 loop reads CASSLARPGTQYF. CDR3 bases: TGTGCCAGCAGTTTAGCCCGACCAGGGACCCAGTACTTC.